This TCR beta chain is drawn from a study of PD-1 blockade in classical Hodgkin lymphoma. Overall study findings and caveats: Exclusion was the outcome for patients who began nivolumab under 1 year after ASCT. Before treatment, TCR diversity in newly diagnosed patients was reportedly lower than in healthy donors. CD4+ TCR diversity rose significantly by C4D1, and CD8+ TCR diversity did not. Baseline diversity in complete responders resembled that of newly diagnosed patients.

Turning to this clone: Its antigen is still unknown.

The V gene end was trimmed by 6 bases and the J gene end by 4 bases; junction bases not matched to a gene: 8. Germline V lookup: CDR1 SQVTM, CDR2 ANQGSEA. There are 13 residues in the CDR3. The protocol was immunoSEQ multiplex PCR, while the TCRdb copy is restricted to in-frame clones and leaves out a portion. Among about 20,000 clones listed, more than 60% were seen once. Every patient relapsed after autologous stem cell transplantation, and brentuximab vedotin exposure varied. The specimen was peripheral blood mononuclear cells (PBMCs), collected before the second cycle of nivolumab. The receptor's source is a human donor with classical Hodgkin lymphoma. The gene calls are TRBV29-1 and TRBJ1-2, with 7 bases lining up with TRBD1. CDR3 amino acids: CSVPRQGGYGYTF. The DNA of the CDR3 is TGCAGCGTCCCCCGACAGGGTGGCTATGGCTACACCTTC.